Sequencing of this TCR beta chain was carried out in a study of patients and donors after allogeneic stem cell transplantation (dated by TCRdb to 2018 to 2020). Receptors were amplified or captured by RT-PCR. Sequencing was performed on a NextSeq 550. Through fastp at Q25 and MiXCR, TCRdb rebuilt clones from the public reads, retaining in-frame beta chains. Here each entry gathers all rows of one CDR3 protein and keeps the most common genes and DNA. In all, the sample holds roughly 940,000 distinct CDR3 sequences, and about a sixth of those were seen once. The top ten hold 5% to 7.5% of the sample. Only a few counts were recorded for this clonotype. The antigen this receptor binds is unknown. No much larger clone exists at a distance of one base, and base qualities are not known. Trimming takes 6 bases off V and 5 bases off J; junction bases not matched to a gene: 5. From the cysteine through the phenylalanine, the CDR3 covers 14 amino acids. Here the CDR3 DNA is all that survives: 42 bases in frame from base 1. CDR1 DFQATT and CDR2 SNEGSKA are derived from the germline V gene (reference sequence).

The receptor's source is a human donor who was either an allogeneic HSCT recipient or a stem cell or donor lymphocyte infusion donor (not recorded which). It is not recorded whose cells these are; they may come from a transplant donor. The chain links TRBV20-1 with TRBJ2-2; 11 nucleotides in the junction match TRBD2. Source material: blood, either unsorted or a sorted T cell fraction (not recorded which). The CDR3 here reads CSARLAGRTGELFF. The nucleotide sequence is TGCAGTGCCAGACTAGCGGGAAGGACCGGGGAGCTGTTTTTT.